The 30 T cell receptor beta chains below were found in one sample sequenced in a study of CD8 T cells in Susac syndrome. RNA totalling roughly 0.45 to 1 ug underwent reverse transcription with random hexamers. TCRdb redid the calling of the immunoSEQ multiplex PCR reads with MiXCR, one entry per CDR3 protein. The table records approximately 170,000 distinct CDR3 sequences, around 92% of them present only once. The sequenced sample consisted of CD4+ T cells from PBMCs. Receptors were obtained from a human donor in good health.

This chain links TRBV6-5 with TRBJ2-1, with 7 bases matching TRBD2. CDR1 MNHEY and CDR2 SVGAGI come from the germline V gene. This CDR3 contains 16 residues. With 2 bases clipped from V and 5 bases from J, the junction kept 9 bases outside the gene matches. DNA for the CDR3: TGTGCCAGCAGTTACGGGAGGGCACCGACAAACAATGAGCAGTTCTTC. Residues: CASSYGRAPTNNEQFF.

The chain carries TRBV3-1 and TRBJ1-2, with D unclear. The CDR3 runs 14 residues. The germline V and J ends were trimmed by 1 base and 6 bases, with 12 bases remaining between them. Germline CDR1 is LGHDT and CDR2 is YNNKEL (reference sequence). CDR3 DNA: TGTGCCAGCAGCCAAGCCCTAAGCGGCCATGGCTACACCTTC. The encoded protein is CASSQALSGHGYTF.

This clonotype appeared once. The chain has TRBV6-2 or TRBV6-3 and TRBJ1-1; D is unclear. Between the trimmed V and J ends, which lost 6 bases and 6 bases, there was a span of 17 bases. The germline V gene has CDR1 MNHEY and CDR2 SVGEGT. The CDR3 has 14 amino acids. CDR3 loop: CASSFFSGSAEAFF. CDR3 nucleotides: TGTGCCAGCAGCTTTTTTAGCGGGAGCGCTGAAGCTTTCTTT.

The chain links TRBV12-3 or TRBV12-4 to TRBJ1-5, with 8 bases aligning to TRBD1. Trimming at V came to 5 bases and at J to 2 bases, leaving 5 bases not matched to a gene. This CDR3 contains 15 residues. CDR3 sequence (DNA): TGTGCCAGCAGTCGGACAGGGTATGGCAATCAGCCCCAGCATTTT. Its protein product is CASSRTGYGNQPQHF.

This clonotype was seen a single time. The chain is built from TRBV6-5 and TRBJ2-2; TRBD2 aligns across 12 bases. This CDR3 spans 17 amino acids. The germline V gene has CDR1 MNHEY and CDR2 SVGAGI. The V gene end was trimmed by 2 bases and the J gene end by 7 bases; junction bases not matched to a gene: 8. CDR3: CASSYPSSGGEGGELFF. DNA for the CDR3: TGTGCCAGCAGTTACCCTTCTAGCGGGGGGGAAGGCGGGGAGCTGTTTTTT.

The J gene is TRBJ2-7, the V gene TRBV5-1; D is tentatively TRBD1 or TRBD2 (5 bases each). V lost 3 bases and J lost 7, with 17 bases in between. The CDR3 runs 14 residues. CDR1 and CDR2 (germline): SGHRS, YFSETQ. The CDR3 loop is CASSSRDPMGEQYF. The CDR3 nucleotides read TGCGCCAGCAGCTCCCGGGACCCAATGGGGGAGCAGTACTTC.

This rearrangement joins TRBV29-1 to TRBJ2-7; TRBD1 agrees at 9 bases. Germline CDR1 and CDR2: SQVTM and ANQGSEA. The CDR3 covers 15 residues. V trimming: 4 bases; J trimming: 6 bases; junction bases outside the gene matches: 13. The CDR3 here is CSVAGQGESYGEQYF. In DNA, the CDR3 is TGCAGCGTTGCGGGACAGGGAGAGTCCTACGGCGAGCAGTACTTC.

The genes are TRBV29-1 and TRBJ2-1; D remains ambiguous. Germline CDR1 is SQVTM and CDR2 is ANQGSEA. V was trimmed by 0 bases and J by 10 bases, leaving 16 bases between them. The CDR3 covers 14 residues. CDR3 bases: TGCAGCGTTGAAGATCTTCCGGCACGATCGGAGCAGTTCTTC. Its protein product is CSVEDLPARSEQFF.

This CDR3 is CASSFPTGGGEQYF. The CDR3 DNA follows: TGTGCCAGCAGCTTCCCGACAGGGGGCGGCGAGCAGTACTTC. V is TRBV7-2 and J is TRBJ2-7, with 10 bases identical to TRBD1. CDR3 size: 14 residues. Germline V gives CDR1 SGHTA, CDR2 FQGNSA. The ends lost 3 bases at V and 6 bases at J; junction bases unmatched: 5.

CDR3 nucleotides: TGTGCCAGCAGCTTCCCGAGCGGCAATGAGCAGTTCTTC. Protein sequence: CASSFPSGNEQFF. This chain connects TRBV7-9 to TRBJ2-1; D possibly corresponds to TRBD2 (5 bases). Germline lookup yields CDR1 SEHNR and CDR2 FQNEAQ (reference sequence). The V gene lost 3 bases and the J gene lost 6 bases, with 9 bases spanning the gap. The CDR3 loop spans 13 amino acids. The complete variable domain, with remaining parts taken from reference TRBV7-9 and TRBJ2-1, reads DTGVSQNPRHKITKRGQNVTFRCDPISEHNRLYWYRQTLGQGPEFLTYFQNEAQLEKSRLLSDRFSAERPKGSFSTLEIQRTEQGDSAMYLCASSFPSGNEQFFGPGTRLTVL.

The chain joins TRBV18 to TRBJ2-5; D is perhaps TRBD2 (5 bases). V was cut by 2 bases and J by 5 bases, with 15 bases left in between. The germline V gene encodes CDR1 KGHSH and CDR2 LQKENI. The CDR3 loop spans 15 amino acids. This chain's CDR3 is CASSPSGSTPETQYF. The CDR3 bases are TGTGCCAGCTCACCATCGGGGTCCACACCTGAGACCCAGTACTTC.

The CDR3, as DNA: TGTGCCAGCAGCTGGGCCGGGACAGCCTACGAGCAGTACTTC. Translated: CASSWAGTAYEQYF. This chain joins TRBV5-5 and TRBJ2-7, with 7 bases lining up with TRBD1. The CDR3 loop spans 14 amino acids. The germline CDR1 and CDR2 sequences are SGHKS and YYEKEE (reference sequence). V was clipped by 3 bases and J by 2 bases; unmatched bases: 5.

CDR3 bases: TGCGCCAGCAGCTTGGACCCGGGAGCGAACTATGGCTACACCTTC. It is translated as CASSLDPGANYGYTF. The rearrangement links TRBV5-1 to TRBJ1-2; no firm D call. CDR3 length equals 15 residues. V lost 0 bases and J lost 2, with 11 bases in between. Germline V gene sequence: CDR1 SGHRS, CDR2 YFSETQ.

The V call is TRBV10-2, the J call TRBJ2-4; no clear D gene. The V end lost 6 bases, the J end lost 8 bases, and 8 bases lay between the germline ends. There are 11 residues in the CDR3. Per germline, CDR1 WSHSY and CDR2 SAAADI. DNA for the CDR3: TGCGCCAGCAGGGCCTCTGACATTCAGTACTTC. The encoded protein is CASRASDIQYF.

The V and J genes are TRBV7-6 and TRBJ2-5; no clear D gene. The CDR3 contains 14 residues. Germline assignment: CDR1 SGHVS and CDR2 FNYEAQ. The germline V and J ends were trimmed by 5 bases and 4 bases, with 14 bases remaining between them. The CDR3 sequence is CASSPPGRRETQYF. The CDR3 nucleotides are TGTGCCAGCAGCCCCCCCGGGCGGAGAGAGACCCAGTACTTC.

The rearrangement joins TRBV19 to TRBJ1-2; 8 nucleotides line up with TRBD1. Per the germline V gene, CDR1 is LNHDA and CDR2 is SQIVND (reference sequence). The V gene end was trimmed by 7 bases and the J gene end by 4 bases; junction bases not matched to a gene: 5. This CDR3 is built from 13 residues. DNA of the CDR3: TGTGCCAGTAACGACAGGGGACTCTATGGCTACACCTTC. Translated, it gives CASNDRGLYGYTF. The full variable domain, with the rest looked up from reference TRBV19 and TRBJ1-2, is DGGITQSPKYLFRKEGQNVTLSCEQNLNHDAMYWYRQDPGQGLRLIYYSQIVNDFQKGDIAEGYSVSREKKESFPLTVTSAQKNPTAFYLCASNDRGLYGYTFGSGTRLTVV.

The chain combines TRBV28 with TRBJ2-6, with TRBD2 as a possible D gene (5 bases). The CDR3 is 13 amino acids. Trimming cost V 8 bases and J 6 bases, with 11 bases left between them. Germline CDR1 is MDHEN and CDR2 is SYDVKM. The CDR3 sequence is CASSGKPANVLTF. The DNA of the CDR3 is TGTGCCAGCTCCGGGAAACCGGCCAACGTCCTGACTTTC.

The chain uses TRBV7-2 and TRBJ1-2; a weak D match, TRBD1 (5 bases). There are 15 residues in the CDR3. The V end was cut by 0 bases, the J end by 2 bases, with 10 bases between. Germline V gives CDR1 SGHTA, CDR2 FQGNSA. The CDR3 loop is CASSLAGTANYGYTF. CDR3 bases: TGTGCCAGCAGCTTAGCGGGGACGGCCAACTATGGCTACACCTTC.

V is TRBV7-2 and J is TRBJ2-2; unclear D gene. V lost 0 bases, J lost 8 bases, and 13 bases lay in between. CDR1 is SGHTA, CDR2 FQGNSA, per germline. This CDR3 region has 15 residues. Here the CDR3 DNA reads TGTGCCAGCAGCTTAGCGTCGCCGCGAACTGGGGAGCTGTTTTTT. Amino acid sequence: CASSLASPRTGELFF. Full variable domain (rest looked up from reference TRBV7-2 and TRBJ2-2): GAGVSQSPSNKVTEKGKDVELRCDPISGHTALYWYRQSLGQGLEFLIYFQGNSAPDKSGLPSDRFSAERTGGSVSTLTIQRTQQEDSAVYLCASSLASPRTGELFFGEGSRLTVL.

The V gene is TRBV11-2, the J gene TRBJ2-3; tentatively, D is TRBD2 (6 bases). V was trimmed by 0 bases and J by 1 base, leaving 8 bases between them. The CDR3 length is 15 residues. CDR1 SGHAT and CDR2 FQNNGV come from the germline V gene. The CDR3 DNA reads TGTGCCAGCAGCTTAGACGGGAGAGGCACAGATACGCAGTATTTT. Protein sequence: CASSLDGRGTDTQYF.

This clonotype has only one observation. The V gene is TRBV20-1, the J gene TRBJ1-5; unclear D gene. V was pared by 5 bases and J by 6 bases, with 17 bases between. The V gene's germline CDR1 is DFQATT and CDR2 SNEGSKA (reference sequence). The CDR3 is made up of 14 amino acids. DNA of the CDR3: TGCAGTGCTGGTGGGCAGACTTTGAGTCAGCCCCAGCATTTT. Protein product: CSAGGQTLSQPQHF.

This rearrangement joins TRBV20-1 to TRBJ2-7, with TRBD2 matching 7 bases. The CDR3 has 14 residues. After removal of 3 bases from V and 4 bases from J, the junction contained 9 bases not matched to a gene. Germline V CDR1 and CDR2: DFQATT, SNEGSKA (reference sequence). This chain's CDR3 is CSARGRAGDYEQYF. The CDR3 bases are TGCAGTGCTAGGGGGAGGGCAGGAGATTACGAGCAGTACTTC.

This clonotype showed up just once. The chain recombines TRBV24-1 with TRBJ1-2; TRBD1 might be the D (6 bases). Per the germline V gene, CDR1 is KGHDR and CDR2 is SFDVKD. The CDR3 is 13 residues long. Trimming shortened V by 4 bases and J by 7 bases, and 12 bases separated the two germline ends. CDR3 DNA: TGTGCCACCAGTGAGGGGGGGGCCGGTGGCTACACCTTC. Residues: CATSEGGAGGYTF.

The chain joins TRBV15 to TRBJ1-1, with D hard to call. V was pared by 0 bases and J by 0 bases, with 8 bases between. The germline CDR1 and CDR2 sequences are LNHNV and YYDKDF (reference sequence). The CDR3 has 15 residues. Here the CDR3 reads CATSRDRGVNTEAFF. CDR3 DNA: TGTGCCACCAGCAGAGATAGAGGCGTGAACACTGAAGCTTTCTTT.

V gene TRBV4-3 combines with J gene TRBJ2-6; D is unresolved. Germline V CDR1 and CDR2: LGHNA, YSLEER. V lost 1 base, J lost 4 bases, and 8 bases lay in between. The CDR3 runs to 15 residues. Written as DNA, the CDR3 is TGCGCCAGCAGCCAAGTCCGGGCGGGGGCCAACGTCCTGACTTTC. Residues: CASSQVRAGANVLTF.

The chain recombines TRBV12-3 or TRBV12-4 with TRBJ2-7; 7 bases match TRBD1. J was trimmed by 4 bases and V by 6 bases; bases with no gene match: 6. This CDR3 is 13 amino acids long. The CDR3 spells CASREGARYEQYF. The DNA for the CDR3 is TGTGCCAGCAGAGAGGGGGCCAGATACGAGCAGTACTTC.

This chain uses TRBV3-1 with TRBJ2-2; 8 bases match TRBD1. The ends lost 5 bases at V and 5 bases at J; junction bases unmatched: 4. The CDR3 loop spans 14 amino acids. Germline V gene data show CDR1 as LGHDT and CDR2 as YNNKEL (reference sequence). The CDR3 sequence: CASSAGGRTGELFF. For the CDR3, the DNA is TGTGCCAGCAGCGCAGGGGGCAGGACCGGGGAGCTGTTTTTT. The complete variable domain, with remaining parts taken from reference TRBV3-1 and TRBJ2-2, reads DTAVSQTPKYLVTQMGNDKSIKCEQNLGHDTMYWYKQDSKKFLKIMFSYNNKELIINETVPNRFSPKSPDKAHLNLHINSLELGDSAVYFCASSAGGRTGELFFGEGSRLTVL.

The chain has TRBV7-9 and TRBJ1-1; D remains ambiguous. Trimming removed 2 bases at V and 2 bases at J, with 9 bases between. This CDR3 contains 14 residues. The germline gives CDR1 SEHNR, CDR2 FQNEAQ (reference sequence). DNA of the CDR3: TGTGCCAGCAGCTTATTGGCAGCCAACACTGAAGCTTTCTTT. It codes for CASSLLAANTEAFF.

The chain recombines TRBV9 with TRBJ2-1; D tentatively reads TRBD1 or TRBD2 (5 bases each). The V gene's germline CDR1 is SGDLS and CDR2 YYNGEE. The CDR3 covers 15 residues. V was cut by 0 bases and J by 6 bases, with 13 bases left in between. The CDR3 loop reads CASSVVGERGNEQFF. DNA of the CDR3: TGTGCCAGCAGCGTAGTGGGGGAGCGCGGCAATGAGCAGTTCTTC.

The chain couples TRBV6-1 to TRBJ2-5; weak D call: TRBD1 (6 bases). The V end was cut by 8 bases, the J end by 4 bases, with 17 bases between. The CDR3 loop spans 14 amino acids. The germline V gene has CDR1 MNHNS and CDR2 SASEGT. CDR3 DNA: TGTGCCAGCGTCGGGGCAGGGGCACGAGAGACCCAGTACTTC. The encoded protein is CASVGAGARETQYF.